These 25 T cell receptor beta chains were all obtained from the same sample, sequenced in a study of shared clonotypes between healthy human individuals. TCRdb's table, derived via immunoSEQ multiplex PCR, lists solely in-frame clones and lacks some. Here the sample spans some 2 million clones, over 85% being singletons. Sequenced: naive CD4+ T cells sorted from blood. Subset indicated: CD45RA+ positively selected. Receptor source: a man between 18 and 29 years old in good health.

The gene calls are TRBV27 and TRBJ2-2, with 8 bases aligning to TRBD2. This CDR3 has 15 residues. The V gene end was trimmed by 2 bases and the J gene end by 5 bases; junction bases not matched to a gene: 4. Germline V gives CDR1 MNHEY, CDR2 SMNVEV (reference sequence). CDR3 in amino acids: CASSLAGGGTGELFF. Here the CDR3 DNA reads TGTGCCAGCAGTTTAGCGGGAGGAGGGACCGGGGAGCTGTTTTTT.

The chain links TRBV6-6 to TRBJ2-2; 8 bases fit TRBD2. Germline trimming cut 8 bases from V and 7 bases from J; bases unmatched to any gene: 12. The CDR3 loop spans 15 amino acids. Germline V lookup: CDR1 MNHNY, CDR2 SVGAGI (reference sequence). The CDR3 reads CASGRGRMGNGELFF. The CDR3 nucleotides are TGTGCCAGCGGTCGCGGGAGGATGGGAAACGGGGAGCTGTTTTTT.

This clone was seen just once. V usage is TRBV7-2 and J usage is TRBJ2-7; perhaps TRBD2 as D (6 bases). Between the trimmed V and J ends, which lost 5 bases and 0 bases, there was a span of 14 bases. This CDR3 comprises 15 residues. Germline CDR1 reads SGHTA; CDR2 reads FQGNSA. CDR3 in amino acids: CASSPRAGSSYEQYF. The CDR3, as DNA: TGTGCCAGCAGCCCGCGGGCGGGAAGCTCCTACGAGCAGTACTTC.

The rearrangement links TRBV5-6 to TRBJ2-1, with D perhaps matching TRBD2 (5 bases). V lost 6 bases to trimming and J lost 0 bases, with 10 bases between them. The CDR3 runs 14 residues. The germline gives CDR1 SGHDT, CDR2 YYEEEE. CDR3 nucleotide sequence: TGTGCCAGCACCAGGACTGACTCCTACAATGAGCAGTTCTTC. Protein: CASTRTDSYNEQFF. Full variable domain (outside the CDR3, taken from reference TRBV5-6 and TRBJ2-1): DAGVTQSPTHLIKTRGQQVTLRCSPKSGHDTVSWYQQALGQGPQFIFQYYEEEERQRGNFPDRFSGHQFPNYSSELNVNALLLGDSALYLCASTRTDSYNEQFFGPGTRLTVL.

The J gene is TRBJ2-3, the V gene TRBV5-1; D gene unclear. Trimming cost V 4 bases and J 2 bases, with 8 bases left between them. Germline V gives CDR1 SGHRS, CDR2 YFSETQ. The CDR3 sequence is 13 residues long. The CDR3 region is CASSVGFTDTQYF. CDR3 nucleotides: TGCGCCAGCAGCGTGGGGTTCACAGATACGCAGTATTTT.

On this clone: Distinct nucleotide sequences in the sample also encode this CDR3. The V gene is TRBV7-9, the J gene TRBJ2-2; either TRBD1 or TRBD2 may fit D (6 bases each). The V and J ends lost 0 bases and 8 bases respectively, with 10 bases between them. Germline CDR1 and CDR2: SEHNR and FQNEAQ (reference sequence). This CDR3 has 14 amino acids. The DNA of the CDR3 is TGTGCCAGCAGCTTAGCGGAGGGGACAGGGGAGCTGTTTTTT. Protein: CASSLAEGTGELFF.

The CDR3, as DNA: TGTGCCAGCAGTTACGGTCCGGACGGGGGGCTGAACGAGCAGTACTTC. It is translated as CASSYGPDGGLNEQYF. The J gene is TRBJ2-7, the V gene TRBV6-5, with a possible D match to TRBD2 (7 bases). The CDR3 is made up of 16 amino acids. CDR1 and CDR2 from the germline V gene are MNHEY and SVGAGI. V dropped 2 bases and J dropped 5 bases, with 19 bases sitting between them.

Details on this clone: The junction departs from the called germline gene at one end, perhaps through a read error. Distinct nucleotide sequences in the sample also encode this CDR3. The rearrangement links TRBV7-2 to TRBJ1-2, with no clear D. From germline, CDR1 is SGHTA and CDR2 FQGNSA. The length of the CDR3 is 12 residues. CDR3 residues: CASSLDGYGYTF. CDR3 nucleotides: TGTGCCAGCAGCTTAGATGGGTATGGCTATACCTTC.

Notes on this clone: The same CDR3 is also encoded by other DNA sequences in this sample. V and J are TRBV2 and TRBJ2-1, with 11 bases fitting TRBD2. The V segment lost 4 bases and the J segment 9 bases; nucleotides outside the gene matches: 2. The CDR3 extends over 13 amino acids. The germline V gene encodes CDR1 SNHLY and CDR2 FYNNEI. The CDR3: CASSGTSGGEQFF. DNA of the CDR3: TGTGCCAGCAGTGGTACTAGCGGGGGTGAGCAGTTCTTC. Looking up the rest from reference TRBV2 and TRBJ2-1 gives the full variable domain: EPEVTQTPSHQVTQMGQEVILRCVPISNHLYFYWYRQILGQKVEFLVSFYNNEISEKSEIFDDQFSVERPDGSNFTLKIRSTKLEDSAMYFCASSGTSGGEQFFGPGTRLTVL.

This chain links TRBV18 with TRBJ2-7; D is possibly TRBD1 or TRBD2 (5 bases each). The CDR3 extends over 14 amino acids. Germline V lookup: CDR1 KGHSH, CDR2 LQKENI. The V end was cut by 5 bases, the J end by 3 bases, with 14 bases between. The CDR3 region is CASSRGETGYEQYF. Written as DNA, the CDR3 is TGTGCCAGCTCAAGAGGGGAGACGGGCTACGAGCAGTACTTC.

The chain couples TRBV20-1 to TRBJ1-3; maybe TRBD1 (6 bases). CDR1 DFQATT and CDR2 SNEGSKA come from the germline V gene (reference sequence). The CDR3 totals 11 residues. Trimming removed 6 bases at V and 4 bases at J, with 7 bases between. CDR3 residues: CSAGTGNTIYF. In DNA form, the CDR3 reads TGCAGTGCCGGGACAGGAAACACCATATATTTT.

The rearrangement links TRBV6-6 to TRBJ2-3; possible D gene TRBD1, 6 bases. Deletions cut 6 bases from V and 1 base from J, with 17 bases between. The V gene's germline CDR1 is MNHNY and CDR2 SVGAGI (reference sequence). The CDR3 sequence is 16 residues long. The CDR3 coding sequence is TGTGCCAGCAGCCTGAAACAGGGACGGGGCACAGATACGCAGTATTTT. Translated: CASSLKQGRGTDTQYF.

The V call is TRBV6-1, the J call TRBJ1-4; 8 bases fit TRBD1. The germline gives CDR1 MNHNS, CDR2 SASEGT. This CDR3 is 14 amino acids long. After removal of 6 bases from V and 5 bases from J, the junction contained 5 bases not matched to a gene. This CDR3 reads CASRNQGANEKLFF. In DNA, the CDR3 is TGTGCCAGCAGAAACCAGGGGGCGAATGAAAAACTGTTTTTT.

The chain uses TRBV5-1 and TRBJ2-5, with 9 bases fitting TRBD2. Germline V lookup: CDR1 SGHRS, CDR2 YFSETQ. The CDR3 runs 16 residues. Trimming removed 5 bases from V and 0 bases from J; junction bases left unmatched: 8. Here the CDR3 reads CASRTAGGLNQETQYF. The CDR3 DNA is TGCGCCAGCAGAACAGCGGGGGGCCTTAACCAAGAGACCCAGTACTTC.

The chain is built from TRBV6-1 and TRBJ2-5; D might be TRBD2 (6 bases). The length of the CDR3 is 15 residues. CDR1 and CDR2 (germline): MNHNS, SASEGT. V was pared by 6 bases and J by 4 bases, with 18 bases between. The CDR3, as DNA: TGTGCCAGCAGCTCCGGAGGGCCTGTCTCAGAGACCCAGTACTTC. This translates into CASSSGGPVSETQYF.

The chain is built from TRBV5-1 and TRBJ2-7; D ambiguous. The CDR3 totals 14 residues. V dropped 4 bases and J dropped 1 base, with 12 bases sitting between them. The germline CDR1 and CDR2 sequences are SGHRS and YFSETQ. The CDR3 region has the DNA TGCGCCAGCAGCCCATCCCGGTCATCCTACGAGCAGTACTTC. Amino acids: CASSPSRSSYEQYF.

The chain uses TRBV29-1 and TRBJ1-1; the D gene is possibly TRBD1 (5 bases). V was pared by 7 bases and J by 1 base, with 10 bases between. CDR3 length: 12 residues. The V gene's germline CDR1 is SQVTM and CDR2 ANQGSEA. Here the CDR3 reads CSGSTGNTEAFF. The CDR3 nucleotides are TGCAGCGGCTCAACAGGGAACACTGAAGCTTTCTTT.

The chain links TRBV5-1 to TRBJ2-3; no definite D call. The germline gives CDR1 SGHRS, CDR2 YFSETQ. V was trimmed by 2 bases and J by 5 bases, leaving 12 bases between them. This CDR3 has 14 residues. This CDR3 is CASSLDSMGDTQYF. CDR3 bases: TGCGCCAGCAGCTTAGACTCCATGGGAGATACGCAGTATTTT.

This clone has a single count. Within the sample, other DNA sequences also encode this same CDR3. The rearrangement links TRBV6-5 to TRBJ2-7; TRBD1 aligns across 9 bases. The CDR3 contains 14 residues. The V gene's germline CDR1 is MNHEY and CDR2 SVGAGI. The trim removed 5 bases at V and 4 bases at J, leaving 6 bases unmatched. CDR3 DNA: TGTGCCAGCAGTACCGGACAGGGGAGTTACGAGCAGTACTTC. It yields the protein CASSTGQGSYEQYF.

The V gene is TRBV7-2, the J gene TRBJ2-1; 12 bases are a match to TRBD2. The V and J ends lost 6 bases and 8 bases, in that order; junction bases with no gene match: 8. Per the germline V gene, CDR1 is SGHTA and CDR2 is FQGNSA. The CDR3 loop spans 15 amino acids. CDR3 sequence (DNA): TGTGCCAGCAGTCCGACTAGCGGGAGTGGGCATGAGCAGTTCTTC. This sequence encodes CASSPTSGSGHEQFF.

The chain joins TRBV19 to TRBJ2-7; D is perhaps TRBD1 (6 bases). The CDR3 has 16 residues. Trimming pared 5 bases from V and 3 bases from J, leaving 20 bases between. Germline values: CDR1 LNHDA, CDR2 SQIVND (reference sequence). As DNA, the CDR3 is TGTGCCAGTAGTTTGACAGGCCCCAGGAATCGCTACGAGCAGTACTTC. This translates into CASSLTGPRNRYEQYF.

Notes on this clone: Different DNA sequences within this sample yield the same CDR3. The chain uses TRBV6-5 and TRBJ2-2; tentatively, D is TRBD1 (6 bases). The V end lost 2 bases, the J end lost 2 bases, and 6 bases lay between the germline ends. CDR1 MNHEY and CDR2 SVGAGI come from the germline V gene. The CDR3 contains 14 residues. This chain's CDR3 is CASSYGGNTGELFF. The CDR3 bases are TGTGCCAGCAGTTACGGGGGCAACACCGGGGAGCTGTTTTTT.

V gene TRBV7-9 combines with J gene TRBJ1-5; unclear D gene. The CDR3 sequence is 13 residues long. Germline-derived CDR1 and CDR2 are SEHNR and FQNEAQ (reference sequence). The V end was cut by 3 bases, the J end by 0 bases, with 3 bases between. The CDR3 DNA reads as TGTGCCAGCAGCTTTAATAGCAATCAGCCCCAGCATTTT. The encoded protein is CASSFNSNQPQHF.

The chain combines TRBV5-4 with TRBJ1-6, with D hard to call. Germline CDR1 SGHNT, CDR2 YYREEE (reference sequence). Trimming cost V 4 bases and J 9 bases, with 23 bases left between them. The CDR3 has 17 amino acids. The CDR3 protein is CASSLSWAGRGGSPLHF. DNA for the CDR3: TGTGCCAGCAGCCTGTCCTGGGCTGGACGGGGTGGTTCACCCCTCCACTTT.

This sequence joins TRBV27 and TRBJ2-7, with D maybe TRBD2 (6 bases). The germline CDR1 and CDR2 sequences are MNHEY and SMNVEV (reference sequence). Trimming took 7 bases from V and 1 from J, leaving 11 bases between them. The CDR3 extends over 13 amino acids. CDR3 residues: CASTRAGSYEQYF. The CDR3 DNA reads as TGTGCCAGCACCCGTGCGGGATCCTACGAGCAGTACTTC.